This T cell receptor (beta chain) was retrieved from a study of identical twins. Study-wide points: Out-of-frame beta sequences exhibited a weaker degree of excess twin sharing. Memory repertoires lacked the insertion deficit that abundant cord blood beta clonotypes showed.

V shed 5 bases, J shed 7 bases, and the junction held 3 bases outside the gene matches. In germline, CDR1 is MGHDK, CDR2 SYGVNS. The CDR3 spans 12 residues. TCRdb independently ran MiXCR on the 5' RACE reads; one entry per CDR3 protein. The sample consists of 200,000 to 300,000 distinct CDR3 sequences, roughly 12% of them appearing once. This clonotype has a handful of counts. What it binds is unknown. Each donor (without exception) was a healthy Caucasian. The same data also contributed to another study, on yellow fever vaccine responses in identical twins.

Sequenced: memory (CD45RO+) T cells sorted from blood. V and J are TRBV25-1 and TRBJ1-2; 8 bases map to TRBD1. The source of this sequence is a woman between 18 and 29 years old in good health. The CDR3 region has the DNA TGTGCCAGCAGTTGGACAGGGTTTGGCTACACCTTC. It specifies CASSWTGFGYTF.